These T cell receptor beta chains were read from a single sample in a study of cytomegalovirus exposure and HLA in healthy donors. Clones were sequenced by immunoSEQ multiplex PCR, and TCRdb holds only the in-frame ones, with some missing. Of about 160,000 clones in the sample, roughly 80% are singletons; the top ten hold roughly 9%. Sequenced material: PBMCs. All receptors derive from a man in his late teens or twenties in good health and CMV-seropositive. The CDR3 runs from the conserved cysteine through the conserved F or W. The D gene is left open where the match is weak. Clone sizes are given selectively: once, few, many, or a class where the clone is expanded.

J gene | clone size | V gene | D gene | CDR3 length | CDR3 protein | CDR3 DNA
TRBJ1-1 | . | TRBV5-1 | TRBD1 | 15 | CASSLGSGGATEAFF | TGCGCCAGCAGCTTGGGGTCAGGGGGAGCGACTGAAGCTTTCTTT
TRBJ2-1 | . | TRBV9 | TRBD2 | 15 | CASSGGLVSLNEQFF | TGTGCCAGCAGCGGCGGACTAGTCTCCCTCAATGAGCAGTTCTTC
TRBJ2-7 | . | TRBV7-9 | . | 16 | CSSSSSGQRSSYEQYF | TGTTCCAGCAGCTCCTCGGGACAAAGGAGCTCCTACGAGCAGTACTTC
TRBJ2-3 | once | TRBV7-3 | TRBD2 | 15 | CASSPGRGKADTQYF | TGTGCCAGCAGCCCTGGGAGGGGCAAGGCAGATACGCAGTATTTT
TRBJ1-2 | . | TRBV25-1 | TRBD1 | 16 | CASSEYRSDRPYGYTF | TGTGCCAGCAGTGAATATAGATCGGACAGGCCCTATGGCTACACCTTC
TRBJ2-5 | . | TRBV5-1 | . | 14 | CASTRGEAQETQYF | TGCGCCAGCACAAGGGGCGAAGCACAAGAGACCCAGTACTTC
TRBJ2-2 | few | TRBV7-9 | TRBD2 | 19 | CASSLARSLAGAKTGELFF | TGTGCCAGCAGCTTAGCCCGATCACTAGCGGGAGCGAAGACCGGGGAGCTGTTTTTT
TRBJ1-3 | . | TRBV19 | . | 14 | CASETGGAGNTIYF | TGTGCCAGCGAAACGGGGGGAGCTGGAAACACCATATATTTT
TRBJ1-2 | . | TRBV10-3 | TRBD1 | 16 | CAIRNWTGPTLGGYTF | TGTGCCATACGAAATTGGACAGGGCCAACCTTGGGCGGCTACACCTTC
TRBJ1-5 | few | TRBV18 | . | 13 | CASSSSHQQPQHF | TGTGCCAGCTCATCCAGTCATCAGCAGCCCCAGCATTTT
TRBJ1-1 | . | TRBV7-8 | TRBD1 | 15 | CASSLRDRGRAEAFF | TGTGCCAGCAGCCTAAGGGACAGGGGGCGGGCTGAAGCTTTCTTT
TRBJ1-2 | . | TRBV7-5 | . | 13 | CARSLQGVVGYTF | TGTGCCAGAAGCTTACAGGGGGTGGTGGGCTACACCTTC
TRBJ2-1 | . | TRBV19 | TRBD2 | 15 | CASTLGLAGWNEQFF | TGTGCCAGTACCCTGGGACTAGCGGGTTGGAATGAGCAGTTCTTC
TRBJ1-3 | . | TRBV4-3 | . | 15 | CASSQVAVSGNTIYF | TGCGCCAGCAGCCAAGTGGCGGTTTCTGGAAACACCATATATTTT
TRBJ2-6 | once | TRBV11-1 | . | 15 | CASSLGRVGANVLTF | TGTGCCAGCAGCTTGGGCAGGGTTGGGGCCAACGTCCTGACTTTC
TRBJ1-5 | . | TRBV10-1 | . | 14 | CASSDGGGGQPQHF | TGCGCCAGCAGTGACGGGGGAGGGGGTCAGCCCCAGCATTTT
TRBJ2-7 | few | TRBV15 | . | 14 | CATSRDLAAYEQYF | TGTGCCACCAGCAGAGATCTGGCAGCCTACGAGCAGTACTTC
TRBJ1-1 | . | TRBV19 | . | 14 | CASSTLTENTEAFF | TGTGCCAGTAGTACCCTGACAGAGAACACTGAAGCTTTCTTT
TRBJ2-1 | once | TRBV7-8 | TRBD1 | 16 | CASSLNPRTGLDEQFF | TGTGCCAGCAGCTTAAACCCACGGACAGGGTTGGATGAGCAGTTCTTC
TRBJ2-3 | . | TRBV7-9 | . | 12 | CASSSRVDTQYF | TGTGCCAGCAGCTCACGAGTGGATACGCAGTATTTT
TRBJ2-1 | . | TRBV9 | . | 13 | CASSVGDYNEQFF | TGTGCCAGCAGCGTAGGAGATTACAATGAGCAGTTCTTC
TRBJ1-5 | . | TRBV19 | . | 14 | CASSATRAGQPQHF | TGTGCCAGTAGCGCAACAAGGGCGGGACAGCCCCAGCATTTT
TRBJ2-7 | . | TRBV18 | TRBD1 | 15 | CASSPPATGNNEQYF | TGTGCCAGCTCACCACCGGCGACAGGGAACAACGAGCAGTACTTC
TRBJ2-7 | . | TRBV5-1 | TRBD2 | 15 | CASRLLAGGRYEQYF | TGCGCCAGCAGGCTACTAGCGGGTGGGAGATACGAGCAGTACTTC
TRBJ2-5 | . | TRBV7-9 | . | 14 | CASSLGGYQETQYF | TGTGCCAGCAGCTTGGGCGGGTACCAAGAGACCCAGTACTTC
TRBJ1-3 | . | TRBV18 | . | 16 | CASSPVTAVSGNTIYF | TGTGCCAGCTCACCCGTGACAGCTGTCTCTGGAAACACCATATATTTT
TRBJ1-2 | once | TRBV5-4 | TRBD1 | 18 | CASSPDRGDRGRDYGYTF | TGTGCCAGCAGCCCTGATCGAGGGGACAGGGGGCGCGACTATGGCTACACCTTC
TRBJ2-7 | . | TRBV11-3 | . | 16 | CASSLGPPGSGYEQYF | TGTGCCAGCAGCTTAGGGCCCCCCGGGTCGGGCTACGAGCAGTACTTC